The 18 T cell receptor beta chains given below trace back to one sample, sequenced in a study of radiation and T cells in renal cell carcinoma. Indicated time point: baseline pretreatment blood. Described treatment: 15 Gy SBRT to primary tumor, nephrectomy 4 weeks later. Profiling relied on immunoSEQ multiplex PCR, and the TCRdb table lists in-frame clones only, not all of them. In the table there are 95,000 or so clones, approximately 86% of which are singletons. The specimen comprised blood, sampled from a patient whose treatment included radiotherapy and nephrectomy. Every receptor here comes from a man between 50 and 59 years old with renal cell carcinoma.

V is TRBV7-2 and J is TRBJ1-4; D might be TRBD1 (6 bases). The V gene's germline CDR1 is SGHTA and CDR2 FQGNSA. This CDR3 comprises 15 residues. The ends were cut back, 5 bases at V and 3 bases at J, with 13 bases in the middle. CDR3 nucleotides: TGTGCCAGCAGCGAACAGGGACTTCCTAATGAAAAACTGTTTTTT. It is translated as CASSEQGLPNEKLFF.

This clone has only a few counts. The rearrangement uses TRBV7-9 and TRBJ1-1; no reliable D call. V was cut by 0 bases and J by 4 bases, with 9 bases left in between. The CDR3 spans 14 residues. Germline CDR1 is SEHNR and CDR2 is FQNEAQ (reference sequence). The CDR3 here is CASSLAESSTEAFF. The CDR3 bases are TGTGCCAGCAGCTTAGCGGAGAGTTCCACTGAAGCTTTCTTT.

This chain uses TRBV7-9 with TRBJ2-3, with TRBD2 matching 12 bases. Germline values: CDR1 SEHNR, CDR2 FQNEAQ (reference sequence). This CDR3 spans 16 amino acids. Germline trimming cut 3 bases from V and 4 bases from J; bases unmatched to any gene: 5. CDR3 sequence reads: CASSFVLAGGADTQYF. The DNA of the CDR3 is TGTGCCAGCAGCTTCGTTCTAGCGGGAGGGGCAGATACGCAGTATTTT.

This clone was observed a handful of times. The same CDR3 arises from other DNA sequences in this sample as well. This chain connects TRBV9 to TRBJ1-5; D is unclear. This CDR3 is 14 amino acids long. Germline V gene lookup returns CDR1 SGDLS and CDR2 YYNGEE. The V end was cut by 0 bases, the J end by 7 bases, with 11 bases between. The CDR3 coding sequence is TGTGCCAGCAGCGTAGGGGCGGGAGGCCAGCCCCAGCATTTT. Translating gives CASSVGAGGQPQHF. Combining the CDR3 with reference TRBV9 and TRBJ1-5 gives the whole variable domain DSGVTQTPKHLITATGQRVTLRCSPRSGDLSVYWYQQSLDQGLQFLIQYYNGEERAKGNILERFSAQQFPDLHSELNLSSLELGDSALYFCASSVGAGGQPQHFGDGTRLSIL.

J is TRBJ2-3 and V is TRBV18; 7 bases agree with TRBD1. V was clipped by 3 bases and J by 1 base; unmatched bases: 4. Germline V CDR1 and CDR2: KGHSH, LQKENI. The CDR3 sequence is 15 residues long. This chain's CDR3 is CASSPNRGGTDTQYF. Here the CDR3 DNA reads TGTGCCAGCTCACCCAACAGGGGTGGCACAGATACGCAGTATTTT. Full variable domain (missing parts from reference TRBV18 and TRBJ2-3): NAGVMQNPRHLVRRRGQEARLRCSPMKGHSHVYWYRQLPEEGLKFMVYLQKENIIDESGMPKERFSAEFPKEGPSILRIQQVVRGDSAAYFCASSPNRGGTDTQYFGPGTRLTVL.

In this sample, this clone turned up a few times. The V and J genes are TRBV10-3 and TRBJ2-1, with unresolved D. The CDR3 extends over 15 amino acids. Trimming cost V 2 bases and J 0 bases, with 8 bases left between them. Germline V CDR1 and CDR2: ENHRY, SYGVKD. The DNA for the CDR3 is TGTGCCATCAGTGAGACCGACGCCTCCTACAATGAGCAGTTCTTC. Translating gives CAISETDASYNEQFF.

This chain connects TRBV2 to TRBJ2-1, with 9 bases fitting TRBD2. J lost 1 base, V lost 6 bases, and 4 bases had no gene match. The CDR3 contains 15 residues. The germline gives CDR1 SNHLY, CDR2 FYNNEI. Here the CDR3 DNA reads TGTGCCAGCAGGCGGGAGGGCATTTCCTACAATGAGCAGTTCTTC. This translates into CASRREGISYNEQFF.

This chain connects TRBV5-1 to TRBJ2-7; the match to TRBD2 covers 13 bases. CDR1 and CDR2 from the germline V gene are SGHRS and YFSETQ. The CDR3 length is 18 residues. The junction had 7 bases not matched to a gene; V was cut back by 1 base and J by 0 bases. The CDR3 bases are TGCGCCAGCAGCTTGCTAGGACTAGCGGGGGCAAACTCCTACGAGCAGTACTTC. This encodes CASSLLGLAGANSYEQYF. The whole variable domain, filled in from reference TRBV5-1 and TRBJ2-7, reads KAGVTQTPRYLIKTRGQQVTLSCSPISGHRSVSWYQQTPGQGLQFLFEYFSETQRNKGNFPGRFSGRQFSNSRSEMNVSTLELGDSALYLCASSLLGLAGANSYEQYFGPGTRLTVT.

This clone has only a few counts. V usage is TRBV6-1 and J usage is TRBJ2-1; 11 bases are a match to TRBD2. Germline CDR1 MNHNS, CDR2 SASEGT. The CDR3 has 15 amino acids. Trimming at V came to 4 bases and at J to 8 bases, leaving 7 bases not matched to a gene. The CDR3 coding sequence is TGTGCCAGCAGTGTAACTAGCGGGAGCGTCTATGAGCAGTTCTTC. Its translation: CASSVTSGSVYEQFF.

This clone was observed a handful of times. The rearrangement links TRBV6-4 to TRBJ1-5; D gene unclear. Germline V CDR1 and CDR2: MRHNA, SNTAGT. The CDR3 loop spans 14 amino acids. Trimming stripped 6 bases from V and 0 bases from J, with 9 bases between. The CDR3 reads CASRKDLSNQPQHF. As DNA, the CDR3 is TGTGCCAGCAGGAAAGATCTTAGCAATCAGCCCCAGCATTTT.

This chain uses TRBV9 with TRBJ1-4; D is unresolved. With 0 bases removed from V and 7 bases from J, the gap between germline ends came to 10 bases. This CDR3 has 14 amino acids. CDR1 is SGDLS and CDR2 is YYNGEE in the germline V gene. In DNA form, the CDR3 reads TGTGCCAGCAGCGTAGGAGGGATGGGTGAAAAACTGTTTTTT. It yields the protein CASSVGGMGEKLFF.

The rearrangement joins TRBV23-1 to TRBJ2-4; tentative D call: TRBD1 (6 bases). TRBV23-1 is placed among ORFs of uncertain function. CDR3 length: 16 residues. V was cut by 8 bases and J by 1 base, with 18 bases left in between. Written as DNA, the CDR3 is TGCGCCAGCTGCGTCAGGGGTTTTATTGCCAAAAACATTCAGTACTTC. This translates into CASCVRGFIAKNIQYF.

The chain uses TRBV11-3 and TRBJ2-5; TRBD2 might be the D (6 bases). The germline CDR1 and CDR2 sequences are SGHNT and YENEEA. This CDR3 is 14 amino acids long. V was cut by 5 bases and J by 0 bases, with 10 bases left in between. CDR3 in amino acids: CASSPRENQETQYF. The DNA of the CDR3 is TGTGCCAGCAGCCCTCGGGAGAACCAAGAGACCCAGTACTTC. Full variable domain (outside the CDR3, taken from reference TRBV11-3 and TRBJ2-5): EAGVVQSPRYKIIEKKQPVAFWCNPISGHNTLYWYLQNLGQGPELLIRYENEEAVDDSQLPKDRFSAERLKGVDSTLKIQPAELGDSAVYLCASSPRENQETQYFGPGTRLLVL.

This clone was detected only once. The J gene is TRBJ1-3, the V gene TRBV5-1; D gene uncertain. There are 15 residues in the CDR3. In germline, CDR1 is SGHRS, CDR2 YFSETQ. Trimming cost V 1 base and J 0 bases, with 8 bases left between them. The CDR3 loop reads CASSLLGNSGNTIYF. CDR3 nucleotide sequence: TGCGCCAGCAGCTTGTTAGGGAACTCTGGAAACACCATATATTTT.

CDR3 sequence reads: CAISESTGGTDTQYF. The DNA of the CDR3 is TGTGCCATCAGTGAGTCGACAGGGGGCACAGATACGCAGTATTTT. V is TRBV10-3 and J is TRBJ2-3; 8 positions match TRBD1. The CDR3 contains 15 residues. Trimming cost V 0 bases and J 1 base; bases outside gene matches: 0. CDR1 and CDR2 from the germline V gene are ENHRY and SYGVKD.

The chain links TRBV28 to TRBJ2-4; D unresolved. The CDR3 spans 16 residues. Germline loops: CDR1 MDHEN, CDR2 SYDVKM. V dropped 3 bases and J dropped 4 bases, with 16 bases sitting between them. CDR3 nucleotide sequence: TGTGCCAGCAGTTTTTTTTTCGGTGGGGAAAAAAACATTCAGTACTTC. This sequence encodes CASSFFFGGEKNIQYF.

CDR3: CASRDRGQETQYF. DNA of the CDR3: TGTGCCAGCAGAGACAGGGGGCAAGAGACCCAGTACTTC. The chain links TRBV6-1 to TRBJ2-5, with 9 positions matching TRBD1. V lost 6 bases to trimming and J lost 2 bases; unmatched junction nucleotides: 1. Germline CDR1 and CDR2: MNHNS and SASEGT. The CDR3 is 13 amino acids.

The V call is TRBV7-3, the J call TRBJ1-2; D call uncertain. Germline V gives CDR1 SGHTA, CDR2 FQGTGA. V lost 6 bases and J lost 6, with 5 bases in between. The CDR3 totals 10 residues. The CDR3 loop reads CASRRNGYTF. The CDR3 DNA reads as TGTGCCAGCAGAAGGAATGGCTACACCTTC. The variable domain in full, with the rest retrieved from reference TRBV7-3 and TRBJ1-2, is GAGVSQTPSNKVTEKGKYVELRCDPISGHTALYWYRQSLGQGPEFLIYFQGTGAADDSGLPNDRFFAVRPEGSVSTLKIQRTERGDSAVYLCASRRNGYTFGSGTRLTVV.